Each of the 25 T cell receptor beta chains below was sequenced from the same sample in a study of T-cell reconstitution after alpha-beta-depleted transplantation in children. During its preparation, the TCRbeta library received unique molecular identifiers. TCRdb independently ran MiXCR on the PCR reads; one entry per CDR3 protein. Counted here are around 500,000 distinct CDR3 sequences, approximately 22% occurring once; the ten biggest clones make up roughly 15%. Sequencing was performed on PBMCs, mostly from graft donor cells, taken 360 days after TCRalphabeta/CD19-depleted stem cell transplant. The source of these receptors is a boy younger than two who had a stem cell transplant for acute myeloid leukemia, so the T cells may come from the graft donor.

This clonotype was seen just once. The V call is TRBV6-2 or TRBV6-3, the J call TRBJ2-1; 8 positions agree with TRBD2. The J segment lost 0 bases and the V segment lost 2 bases, leaving 3 bases of the junction unmatched. Germline CDR1 and CDR2: MNHEY and SVGEGT. The CDR3 extends over 16 amino acids. CDR3 in amino acids: CASSYLRGGSYNEQFF. The CDR3 DNA follows: TGTGCCAGCAGTTACCTTCGGGGGGGCTCCTACAATGAGCAGTTCTTC.

The chain recombines TRBV7-2 with TRBJ2-1; D may correspond to TRBD1 or TRBD2 (5 bases each). Germline V gene lookup returns CDR1 SGHTA and CDR2 FQGNSA. The V end was cut by 3 bases, the J end by 6 bases, with 15 bases between. CDR3 size: 15 residues. Here the CDR3 reads CASSFPPGGVNEQFF. CDR3 nucleotides: TGTGCCAGCAGCTTCCCGCCTGGGGGAGTCAATGAGCAGTTCTTC.

In this sample, this clonotype turned up many times. CDR3 in amino acids: CSATGPNSYNEQFF. The DNA for the CDR3 is TGCAGTGCTACGGGCCCCAACTCCTACAATGAGCAGTTCTTC. The chain links TRBV20-1 to TRBJ2-1; D is unclear. CDR3 size: 14 residues. CDR1 is DFQATT, CDR2 SNEGSKA, per germline (reference sequence). V lost 4 bases and J lost 0, with 10 bases in between.

This clonotype was observed many times. This chain joins TRBV7-9 and TRBJ2-1; tentative D call: TRBD2 (7 bases). The CDR3 runs 14 residues. V was trimmed by 8 bases and J by 7 bases, leaving 18 bases between them. The germline V gene encodes CDR1 SEHNR and CDR2 FQNEAQ (reference sequence). DNA of the CDR3: TGTGCCAGCTATTCCCCGGGGGGCTGGAATGAGCAGTTCTTC. Residues: CASYSPGGWNEQFF.

The V and J genes are TRBV10-3 and TRBJ2-7; 14 nucleotides agree with TRBD2. The CDR3 sequence is 17 residues long. The germline V gene encodes CDR1 ENHRY and CDR2 SYGVKD. J lost 3 bases, V lost 4 bases, and 8 bases had no gene match. The DNA for the CDR3 is TGTGCCATCAGTGGGTGGGGACTAGCGGGGGTACACTACGAGCAGTACTTC. Its translation: CAISGWGLAGVHYEQYF.

This clonotype was detected ten times or more. The genes are TRBV7-6 and TRBJ2-1, with 9 bases identical to TRBD1. V was clipped by 5 bases and J by 4 bases; unmatched bases: 6. CDR1 is SGHVS and CDR2 is FNYEAQ in the germline V gene. The CDR3 has 15 amino acids. The CDR3 coding sequence is TGTGCCAGCAGCCGTGGGACAGGGTCTTACAATGAGCAGTTCTTC. Its translation is CASSRGTGSYNEQFF.

V gene TRBV5-5 combines with J gene TRBJ2-1, with D unclear. The V end was cut by 5 bases, the J end by 7 bases, with 10 bases between. The CDR3 runs 12 residues. Germline V gives CDR1 SGHKS, CDR2 YYEKEE (reference sequence). CDR3 residues: CASRSDVNEQFF. CDR3 coding DNA: TGTGCCAGCAGATCCGACGTGAATGAGCAGTTCTTC. The full variable domain, completed using reference TRBV5-5 and TRBJ2-1, is DAGVTQSPTHLIKTRGQQVTLRCSPISGHKSVSWYQQVLGQGPQFIFQYYEKEERGRGNFPDRFSARQFPNYSSELNVNALLLGDSALYLCASRSDVNEQFFGPGTRLTVL.

This clonotype was recorded at least ten times. The J gene is TRBJ2-3, the V gene TRBV6-5; D is uncertain. CDR1 is MNHEY, CDR2 SVGAGI, per germline. Trimming left V 5 bases short and J 6 bases short, with 9 bases between. The CDR3 is 12 residues long. Here the CDR3 reads CASSPVGDTQYF. For the CDR3, the DNA is TGTGCCAGCAGTCCGGTCGGGGATACGCAGTATTTT.

This clonotype appeared many times. V usage is TRBV29-1 and J usage is TRBJ2-7; 10 nucleotides agree with TRBD1. J gave up 5 bases and V 7 bases, and 5 bases lay outside the gene matches. Looked up from germline, CDR1 is SQVTM and CDR2 is ANQGSEA. The CDR3 consists of 12 residues. DNA for the CDR3: TGCAGCGCTGGGACAGGGGTAAACGAGCAGTACTTC. This sequence encodes CSAGTGVNEQYF.

This clonotype was seen once. The rearrangement uses TRBV20-1 and TRBJ2-7; D is perhaps TRBD2 (5 bases). Germline V gene sequence: CDR1 DFQATT, CDR2 SNEGSKA (reference sequence). The length of the CDR3 is 16 residues. V was clipped by 6 bases and J by 7 bases, with 28 bases between them. CDR3: CSALTLLNAGLREQYV. The CDR3 bases are TGCAGTGCCCTGACCCTTTTGAACGCGGGCCTTAGGGAGCAGTACGTC.

This clonotype has more than one count but fewer than ten. V gene TRBV12-3 or TRBV12-4 combines with J gene TRBJ1-6; the D gene is possibly TRBD1 (5 bases). The CDR3 totals 16 residues. V lost 6 bases, J lost 1 base, and 13 bases lay in between. DNA of the CDR3: TGTGCCAGCAGGCGAAAGGGGTTTTCCTATAATTCACCCCTCCACTTT. Residues: CASRRKGFSYNSPLHF.

The chain couples TRBV5-8 to TRBJ2-3; unclear D gene. Germline V gene sequence: CDR1 SGHTS, CDR2 YDEGEE. The CDR3 is 16 residues long. V gave up 4 bases and J gave up 6 bases, with 21 bases separating them. CDR3 bases: TGTGCCAGCAGCCCCGGGCTTCTTACCGGGCAGGATACGCAGTATTTT. Translation gives CASSPGLLTGQDTQYF.

The table lists this clonotype with a few counts. V is TRBV11-2 and J is TRBJ2-3; 9 bases line up with TRBD2. The V gene's germline CDR1 is SGHAT and CDR2 FQNNGV. The junction had 10 bases not matched to a gene; V was cut back by 0 bases and J by 6 bases. The CDR3 has 17 amino acids. The CDR3 sequence is CASSLEGGGGASDTQYF. The CDR3 DNA reads TGTGCCAGCAGCTTAGAAGGGGGCGGGGGGGCCTCGGATACGCAGTATTTT.

This clonotype was counted only a few times. This sequence joins TRBV11-2 and TRBJ1-1; no reliable D call. Germline lookup yields CDR1 SGHAT and CDR2 FQNNGV. V gave up 0 bases and J gave up 2 bases, with 7 bases separating them. This CDR3 is built from 14 residues. CDR3 bases: TGTGCCAGCAGCTTAGAACGGGTTAACACTGAAGCTTTCTTT. Translation gives CASSLERVNTEAFF. Drawing the rest from reference TRBV11-2 and TRBJ1-1, the complete variable domain is EAGVAQSPRYKIIEKRQSVAFWCNPISGHATLYWYQQILGQGPKLLIQFQNNGVVDDSQLPKDRFSAERLKGVDSTLKIQPAKLEDSAVYLCASSLERVNTEAFFGQGTRLTVV.

The chain joins TRBV10-3 to TRBJ1-1; D is ambiguous. Germline CDR1 and CDR2: ENHRY and SYGVKD. This CDR3 contains 11 residues. The V end lost 8 bases, the J end lost 7 bases, and 11 bases lay between the germline ends. The CDR3, as DNA: TGTGCCATCGGGAAAGAAGATGAAGCTTTCTTT. The encoded protein is CAIGKEDEAFF.

V and J are TRBV27 and TRBJ2-1; 7 bases are shared with TRBD2. This CDR3 contains 14 residues. Looked up from germline, CDR1 is MNHEY and CDR2 is SMNVEV (reference sequence). V shed 4 bases, J shed 7 bases, and the junction held 7 bases outside the gene matches. For the CDR3, the DNA is TGTGCCAGCAGTTCCGTGGGGGGGGAGAATGAGCAGTTCTTC. Translated, it gives CASSSVGGENEQFF.

This clonotype was observed at least ten times. The chain has TRBV12-3 or TRBV12-4 and TRBJ1-4; no firm D call. This CDR3 is built from 11 residues. Trimming stripped 6 bases from V and 5 bases from J, with 4 bases between. CDR3 residues: CASSPNEKLFF. In DNA, the CDR3 is TGTGCCAGCAGCCCCAATGAAAAACTGTTTTTT.

This clonotype was seen many times. This chain joins TRBV20-1 and TRBJ1-5, with TRBD1 identical over 8 bases. V was clipped by 0 bases and J by 0 bases; unmatched bases: 10. Germline V gene lookup returns CDR1 DFQATT and CDR2 SNEGSKA (reference sequence). The CDR3 has 18 residues. CDR3: CSARDRRTGPYSNQPQHF. The CDR3 DNA is TGCAGTGCTAGAGATAGAAGGACAGGGCCTTATAGCAATCAGCCCCAGCATTTT.

This chain uses TRBV5-5 with TRBJ2-1, with 8 bases fitting TRBD1. The CDR3 runs to 15 residues. The germline gives CDR1 SGHKS, CDR2 YYEKEE (reference sequence). V trimming: 2 bases; J trimming: 4 bases; junction bases outside the gene matches: 5. The CDR3 bases are TGTGCCAGCAGCTTAGAAACAGGGGGGTACAATGAGCAGTTCTTC. This codes for CASSLETGGYNEQFF. The entire variable domain, with the rest obtained from reference TRBV5-5 and TRBJ2-1, is as follows: DAGVTQSPTHLIKTRGQQVTLRCSPISGHKSVSWYQQVLGQGPQFIFQYYEKEERGRGNFPDRFSARQFPNYSSELNVNALLLGDSALYLCASSLETGGYNEQFFGPGTRLTVL.

This clonotype was picked up a small number of times. This chain connects TRBV12-3 or TRBV12-4 to TRBJ2-5, with 9 bases that match TRBD2. J gave up 4 bases and V 2 bases, and 8 bases lay outside the gene matches. This CDR3 spans 16 amino acids. The CDR3 nucleotides read TGTGCCAGCAGTTTAAATAGCGGGGGACTACCAGAGACCCAGTACTTC. Protein sequence: CASSLNSGGLPETQYF.

This clonotype was picked up many times. The rearrangement uses TRBV20-1 and TRBJ2-3; D perhaps matches TRBD1 (6 bases). Germline V gene data show CDR1 as DFQATT and CDR2 as SNEGSKA (reference sequence). The ends were cut back, 5 bases at V and 2 bases at J, with 11 bases in the middle. There are 13 residues in the CDR3. The CDR3 loop reads CSARDIYTDTQYF. In nucleotides, the CDR3 is TGCAGTGCTCGGGACATCTACACAGATACGCAGTATTTT.

The table lists this clonotype with many counts. CDR3 amino acids: CASSFGEGANVLTF. The CDR3 region has the DNA TGCGCCAGCAGCTTCGGGGAAGGGGCCAACGTCCTGACTTTC. V and J are TRBV5-1 and TRBJ2-6, with a tentative D call TRBD2 (5 bases). Germline CDR1 SGHRS, CDR2 YFSETQ. The CDR3 has 14 residues. Trimming left V 2 bases short and J 4 bases short, with 7 bases between.

This clonotype has at least ten counts. This sequence joins TRBV6-5 and TRBJ2-3; possibly TRBD2 for D (5 bases). In germline, CDR1 is MNHEY, CDR2 SVGAGI. The CDR3 covers 14 residues. Trimming took 3 bases from V and 3 from J, leaving 10 bases between them. CDR3 bases: TGTGCCAGCAGTTATGAGGGCGATACAGATACGCAGTATTTT. The encoded protein is CASSYEGDTDTQYF.

The rearrangement uses TRBV5-1 and TRBJ2-5; D is ambiguous. The V end was cut by 0 bases, the J end by 4 bases, with 13 bases between. CDR1 is SGHRS and CDR2 is YFSETQ in the germline V gene. This CDR3 has 15 amino acids. The CDR3 region has the DNA TGCGCCAGCAGCTTGGCCACCGGCCCAGGAGAGACCCAGTACTTC. The encoded protein is CASSLATGPGETQYF.

The table lists this clonotype with a few counts. V is TRBV5-6 and J is TRBJ2-3; D is ambiguous. V shed 0 bases and J shed 3 bases, with 8 bases lying between them. The CDR3 is 14 residues long. Germline CDR1 and CDR2: SGHDT and YYEEEE. This CDR3 reads CASSLVRRTDTQYF. The CDR3 nucleotides are TGTGCCAGCAGCTTGGTCCGACGGACAGATACGCAGTATTTT.